Reported below is one T cell receptor (beta chain). Between the trimmed V and J ends, which lost 7 bases and 1 base, there was a span of 14 bases. Looked up from germline, CDR1 is SGHRS and CDR2 is YFSETQ. This CDR3 is built from 14 residues. In the authors' workflow: How many nucleated cells were present was estimated from reference gene primer amplification. The table came from immunoSEQ multiplex PCR; TCRdb's copy has only in-frame clones and leaves some out. V, J and clone size reflect that table, while D and trimming were determined from the DNA. Altogether tens of thousands of clones are present, about 86% being singletons, with the ten largest covering 15% to 20%. The data are from a study of blood T cell repertoires in COVID-19. Study-level information: COVID-19 samples, acute and convalescent, were from the United States, Italy and Spain.

The chain carries TRBV5-1 and TRBJ1-1; D call uncertain. This TCR derives from a woman of 80 years or more with acute or convalescent COVID-19. The sample was peripheral blood. CDR3 sequence (DNA): TGCGCCAGCGCCTCCCTGTGGGCGAACACTGAAGCTTTCTTT. Amino acids: CASASLWANTEAFF.